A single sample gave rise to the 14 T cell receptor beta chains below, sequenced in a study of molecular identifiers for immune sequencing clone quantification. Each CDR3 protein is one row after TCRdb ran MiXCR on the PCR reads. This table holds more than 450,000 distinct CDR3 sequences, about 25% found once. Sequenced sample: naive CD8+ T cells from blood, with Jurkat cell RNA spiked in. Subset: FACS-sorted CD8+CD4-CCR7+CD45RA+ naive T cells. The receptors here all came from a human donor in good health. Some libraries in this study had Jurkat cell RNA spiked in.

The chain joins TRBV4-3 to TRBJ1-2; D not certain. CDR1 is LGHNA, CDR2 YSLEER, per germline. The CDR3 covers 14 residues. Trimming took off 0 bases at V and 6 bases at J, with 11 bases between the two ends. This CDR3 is CASSQDRSVNGYTF. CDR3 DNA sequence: TGCGCCAGCAGCCAAGATAGGTCAGTAAATGGCTACACCTTC.

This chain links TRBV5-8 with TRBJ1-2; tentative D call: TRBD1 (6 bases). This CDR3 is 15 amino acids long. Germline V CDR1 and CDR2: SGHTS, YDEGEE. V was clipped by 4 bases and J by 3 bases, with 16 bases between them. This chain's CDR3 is CASSTLQGPDYGYTF. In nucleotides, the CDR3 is TGTGCCAGCAGCACCCTGCAGGGGCCAGACTATGGCTACACCTTC. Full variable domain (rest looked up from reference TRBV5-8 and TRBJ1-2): EAGVTQSPTHLIKTRGQQATLRCSPISGHTSVYWYQQALGLGLQFLLWYDEGEERNRGNFPPRFSGRQFPNYSSELNVNALELEDSALYLCASSTLQGPDYGYTFGSGTRLTVV.

The CDR3 is CASSISAGPNYGYTF. The CDR3 DNA is TGTGCCAGTAGTATATCCGCGGGACCAAACTATGGCTACACCTTC. The rearrangement uses TRBV19 and TRBJ1-2; the D gene is possibly TRBD1 (5 bases). Germline V gene data show CDR1 as LNHDA and CDR2 as SQIVND (reference sequence). V was trimmed by 2 bases and J by 2 bases, leaving 12 bases between them. This CDR3 region has 15 residues. The full variable domain, completed using reference TRBV19 and TRBJ1-2, is DGGITQSPKYLFRKEGQNVTLSCEQNLNHDAMYWYRQDPGQGLRLIYYSQIVNDFQKGDIAEGYSVSREKKESFPLTVTSAQKNPTAFYLCASSISAGPNYGYTFGSGTRLTVV.

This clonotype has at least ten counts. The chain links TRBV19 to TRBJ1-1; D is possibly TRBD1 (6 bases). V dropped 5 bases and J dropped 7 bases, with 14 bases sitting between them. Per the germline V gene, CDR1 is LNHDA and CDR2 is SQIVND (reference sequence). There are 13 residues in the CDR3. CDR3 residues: CASSSTGRVEAFF. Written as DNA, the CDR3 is TGTGCCAGTAGTTCTACAGGGCGGGTTGAAGCTTTCTTT.

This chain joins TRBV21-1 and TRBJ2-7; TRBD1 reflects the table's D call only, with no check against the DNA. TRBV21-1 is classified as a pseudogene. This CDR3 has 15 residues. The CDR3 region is CARPPGPGHSYEQCF. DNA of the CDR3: TGTGCCAGACCCCCAGGACCTGGACACTCCTACGAGCAGTGCTTC.

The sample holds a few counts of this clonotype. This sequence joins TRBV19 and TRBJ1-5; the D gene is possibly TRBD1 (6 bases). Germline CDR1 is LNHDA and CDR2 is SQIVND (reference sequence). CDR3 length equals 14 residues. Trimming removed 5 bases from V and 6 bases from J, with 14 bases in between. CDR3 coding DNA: TGTGCCAGTAGTCAACAGGGTGGGGGTCAGCCCCAGCATTTT. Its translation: CASSQQGGGQPQHF.

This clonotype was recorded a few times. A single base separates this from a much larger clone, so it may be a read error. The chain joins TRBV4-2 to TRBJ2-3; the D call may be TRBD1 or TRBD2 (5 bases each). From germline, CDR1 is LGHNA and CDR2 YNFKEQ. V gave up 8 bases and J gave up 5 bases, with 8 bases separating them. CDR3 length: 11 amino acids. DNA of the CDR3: TGTGCCAGCGGGGGTATAGATACGCAGTATTTT. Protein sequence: CASGGIDTQYF.

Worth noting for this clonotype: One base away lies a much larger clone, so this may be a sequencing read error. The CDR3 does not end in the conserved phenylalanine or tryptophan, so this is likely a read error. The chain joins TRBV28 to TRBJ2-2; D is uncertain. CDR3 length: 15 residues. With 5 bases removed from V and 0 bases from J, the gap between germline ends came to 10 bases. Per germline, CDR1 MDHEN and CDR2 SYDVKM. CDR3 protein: CASSPNSANTGELFS. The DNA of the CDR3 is TGTGCCAGCAGTCCAAACAGCGCGAACACCGGGGAGCTGTTTTCT.

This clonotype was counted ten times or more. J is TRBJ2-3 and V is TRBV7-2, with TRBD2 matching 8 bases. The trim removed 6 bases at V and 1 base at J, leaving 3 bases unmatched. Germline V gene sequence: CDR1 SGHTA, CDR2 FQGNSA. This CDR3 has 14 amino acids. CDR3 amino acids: CASSPAGGTDTQYF. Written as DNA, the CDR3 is TGTGCCAGCAGTCCAGCGGGGGGCACAGATACGCAGTATTTT.

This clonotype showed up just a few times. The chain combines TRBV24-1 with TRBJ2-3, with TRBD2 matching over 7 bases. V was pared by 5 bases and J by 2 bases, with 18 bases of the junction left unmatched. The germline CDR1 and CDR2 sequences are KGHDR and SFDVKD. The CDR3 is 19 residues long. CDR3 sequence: CATSGGISGPQSVTDTQYF. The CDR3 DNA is TGTGCCACCAGTGGCGGGATTAGCGGGCCACAATCGGTCACAGATACGCAGTATTTT.

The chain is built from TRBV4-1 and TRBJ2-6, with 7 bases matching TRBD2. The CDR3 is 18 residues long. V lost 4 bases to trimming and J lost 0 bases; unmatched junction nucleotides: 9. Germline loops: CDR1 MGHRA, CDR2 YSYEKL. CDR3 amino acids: CASSLASGDVSGANVLTF. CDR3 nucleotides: TGCGCCAGCAGCCTCGCTAGCGGAGACGTCTCTGGGGCCAACGTCCTGACTTTC.

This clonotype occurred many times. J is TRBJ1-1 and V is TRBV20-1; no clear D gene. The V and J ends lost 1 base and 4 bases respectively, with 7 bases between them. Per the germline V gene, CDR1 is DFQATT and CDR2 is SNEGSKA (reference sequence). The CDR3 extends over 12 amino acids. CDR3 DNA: TGCAGTGCTAGAGGGGAGGGCACTGAAGCTTTCTTT. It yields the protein CSARGEGTEAFF.

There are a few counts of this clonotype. The CDR3 DNA reads TGTGCCAGTAGAGCGGAGGGGGTGGACACTGAAGCTTTCTTT. Translated, it gives CASRAEGVDTEAFF. The chain has TRBV19 and TRBJ1-1, with D tentatively TRBD1 (6 bases). This CDR3 spans 14 amino acids. The V gene's germline CDR1 is LNHDA and CDR2 SQIVND (reference sequence). The V end was cut by 6 bases, the J end by 3 bases, with 14 bases between.

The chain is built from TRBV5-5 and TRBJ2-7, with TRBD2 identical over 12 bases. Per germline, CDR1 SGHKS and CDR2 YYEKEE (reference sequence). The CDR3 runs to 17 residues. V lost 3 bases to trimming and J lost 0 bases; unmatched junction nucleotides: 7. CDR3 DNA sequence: TGTGCCAGCAGCTCCCTTCTAGCGGGGGGGAGCTCCTACGAGCAGTACTTC. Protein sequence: CASSSLLAGGSSYEQYF.